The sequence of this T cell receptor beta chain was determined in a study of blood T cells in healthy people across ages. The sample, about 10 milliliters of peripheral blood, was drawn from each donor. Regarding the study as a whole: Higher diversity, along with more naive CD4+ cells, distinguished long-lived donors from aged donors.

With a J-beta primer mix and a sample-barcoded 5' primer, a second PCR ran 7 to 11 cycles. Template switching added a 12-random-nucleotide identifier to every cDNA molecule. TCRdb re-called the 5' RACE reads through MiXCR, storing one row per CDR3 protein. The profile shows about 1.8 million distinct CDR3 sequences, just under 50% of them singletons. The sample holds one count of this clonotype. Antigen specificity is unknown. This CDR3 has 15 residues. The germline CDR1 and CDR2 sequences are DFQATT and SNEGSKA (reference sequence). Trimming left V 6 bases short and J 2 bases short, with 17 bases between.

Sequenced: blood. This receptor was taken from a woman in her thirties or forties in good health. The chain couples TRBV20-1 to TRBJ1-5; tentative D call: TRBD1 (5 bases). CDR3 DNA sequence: TGCAGTGCCGGGGCTGCGACGGTAGGCAATCAGCCCCAGCATTTT. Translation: CSAGAATVGNQPQHF.